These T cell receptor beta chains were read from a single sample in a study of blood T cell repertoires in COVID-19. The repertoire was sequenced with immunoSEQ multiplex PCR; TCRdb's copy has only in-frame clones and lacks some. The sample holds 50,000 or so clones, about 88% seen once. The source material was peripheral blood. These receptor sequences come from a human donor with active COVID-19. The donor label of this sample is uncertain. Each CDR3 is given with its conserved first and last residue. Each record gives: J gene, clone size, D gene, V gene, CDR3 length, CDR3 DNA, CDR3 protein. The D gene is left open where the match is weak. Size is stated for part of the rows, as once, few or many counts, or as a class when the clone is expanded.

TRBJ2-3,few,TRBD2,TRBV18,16,TGTGCCAGCTCACCCCGGACTAGCGGGAGCACAGATACGCAGTATTTT,CASSPRTSGSTDTQYF
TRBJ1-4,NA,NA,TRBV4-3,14,TGCGCCAGCAGCCAAGCGGGGGGGGATGAAAAACTGTTTTTT,CASSQAGGDEKLFF
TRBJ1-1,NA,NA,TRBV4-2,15,TGTGCCAGCAGCCACACCTCACAGACGAACACTGAAGCTTTCTTT,CASSHTSQTNTEAFF
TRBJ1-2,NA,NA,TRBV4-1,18,TGCGCCAGCAGCCAAGATGGAAAAGGACAACGGAATAACTATGGCTACACCTTC,CASSQDGKGQRNNYGYTF
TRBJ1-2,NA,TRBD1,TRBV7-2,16,TGTGCCAGCAGCTTAACCACCTCACAGGGGGCTTACGGCTACACCTTC,CASSLTTSQGAYGYTF
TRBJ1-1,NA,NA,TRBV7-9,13,TGTGCCAGCAGCTCGGGACTACTCACTGAAGCTTTCTTT,CASSSGLLTEAFF
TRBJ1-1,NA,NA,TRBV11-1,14,TGTGCCAGCAGCTTAGATTACGGGAACACTGAAGCTTTCTTT,CASSLDYGNTEAFF
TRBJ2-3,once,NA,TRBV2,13,TGTGCCAGCAGCCTTACAGGGAGAGATACGCAGTATTTT,CASSLTGRDTQYF
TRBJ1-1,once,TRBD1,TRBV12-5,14,TGTGCTAGTGGTTTCGGGACAGGGATCTCTGAAGCTTTCTTT,CASGFGTGISEAFF
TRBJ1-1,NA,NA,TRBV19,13,TGTGCCAGACCCCCTAAAAGGGGAACTGAAGCTTTCTTT,CARPPKRGTEAFF
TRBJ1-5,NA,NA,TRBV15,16,TGTGCCACCAGCAGAGATAAAGGGACTCCAGTTCAGCCCCAGCATTTT,CATSRDKGTPVQPQHF
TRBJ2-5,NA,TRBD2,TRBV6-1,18,TGTGCCAGCAGTGAAACGGCTAGCGGGGGGGCGGTTAGCGAGACCCAGTACTTC,CASSETASGGAVSETQYF
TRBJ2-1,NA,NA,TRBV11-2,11,TGTGCCAGCACCCCTTACAATGAGCAGTTCTTC,CASTPYNEQFF
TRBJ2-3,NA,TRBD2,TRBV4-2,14,TGTGCCAGCAGCCAAGGACTAGCCACAGATACGCAGTATTTT,CASSQGLATDTQYF
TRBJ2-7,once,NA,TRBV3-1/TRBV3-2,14,TGTGCCAGCAGCCAGACAGAAAGGAACTACGAGCAGTACTTC,CASSQTERNYEQYF
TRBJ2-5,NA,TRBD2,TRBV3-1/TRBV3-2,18,TGTGCCAGCAGCACAAGGGGCCTAGCGGGGCGAGGGACAGAGACCCAGTACTTC,CASSTRGLAGRGTETQYF
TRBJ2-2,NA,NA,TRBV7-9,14,TGTGCCAGCAGCGCAAGACAGAGCATCGGGGAGCTGTTTTTT,CASSARQSIGELFF
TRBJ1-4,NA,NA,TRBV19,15,TGTGCCAGTAGTATATCCACGGGGGTCGGTGAAAAACTGTTTTTT,CASSISTGVGEKLFF
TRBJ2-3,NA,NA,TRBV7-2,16,TGTGCCAGCAGCGCGGGGTGGGGCAGAAGACAGAATACGCAGTATTTT,CASSAGWGRRQNTQYF
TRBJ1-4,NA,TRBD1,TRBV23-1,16,TGCGCCAGCAGTCAATCCGGGACAGGGTGGTATGAAAAACTGTTTTTT,CASSQSGTGWYEKLFF
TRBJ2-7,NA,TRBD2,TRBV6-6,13,TGTGCCAGCAGGTCGCGGGGGGGGTACGAGCAGTACTTC,CASRSRGGYEQYF
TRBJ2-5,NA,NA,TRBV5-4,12,TGTGCCAGCAGTCCTCCCCAAGAGACCCAGTACTTC,CASSPPQETQYF
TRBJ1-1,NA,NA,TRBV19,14,TGTGCCAGTAGCGAGGCCAGCTTTGTCACTGAAGCTTTCTTT,CASSEASFVTEAFF
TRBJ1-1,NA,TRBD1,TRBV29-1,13,TGCAGCGTATATGACAGGGTGAACACTGAAGCTTTCTTT,CSVYDRVNTEAFF
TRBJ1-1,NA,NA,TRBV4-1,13,TGCGCCAGCAGCCAAGGCCGGACAGTTGAAGCTTTCTTT,CASSQGRTVEAFF
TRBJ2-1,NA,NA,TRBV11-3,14,TGTGCCAGCAGCAGCAGGGTGTCCTACAATGAGCAGTTCTTC,CASSSRVSYNEQFF
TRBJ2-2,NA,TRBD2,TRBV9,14,TGTGCCAGCAGCGGGACTAGAAACACCGGGGAGCTGTTTTTT,CASSGTRNTGELFF
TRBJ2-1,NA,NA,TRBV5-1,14,TGCGCCAGCAGCTTGGCCGAGGGCTACAATGAGCAGTTCTTC,CASSLAEGYNEQFF
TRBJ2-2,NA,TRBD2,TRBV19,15,TGTGCCAGTACGGCTAGCGGGGGATGGGCCGGGGAGCTGTTTTTT,CASTASGGWAGELFF
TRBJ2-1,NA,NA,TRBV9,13,TGTGCCAGCACGGCAGGGAACTACAATGAGCAGTTCTTC,CASTAGNYNEQFF
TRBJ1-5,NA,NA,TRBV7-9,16,TGTGCCAGCAGCTTCGGACAGCCATATAGCAATCAGCCCCAGCATTTT,CASSFGQPYSNQPQHF
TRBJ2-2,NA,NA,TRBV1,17,TGCACCAGCAGCCAAGCGACTCCGGGGGGGAACACCGGGGAGCTGTTTTTT,CTSSQATPGGNTGELFF
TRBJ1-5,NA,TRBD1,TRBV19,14,TGTGCCACACATAGTTCAGGGGGCTTAGAGCCCCAGCATTTT,CATHSSGGLEPQHF
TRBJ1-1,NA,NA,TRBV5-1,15,TGCGCCAGCAGCGAAGGCCCCGGACAGAACACTGAAGCTTTCTTT,CASSEGPGQNTEAFF
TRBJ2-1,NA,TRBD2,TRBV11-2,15,TGTGCCAGCAGCTTATCTAGCGGGGGGAACAATGAGCAGTTCTTC,CASSLSSGGNNEQFF
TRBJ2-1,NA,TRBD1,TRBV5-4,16,TGTGCCAGCAGCCCCCCGGGACAGGGGGCTTACAATGAGCAGTTCTTC,CASSPPGQGAYNEQFF
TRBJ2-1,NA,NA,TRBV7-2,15,TGTGCCAGCAGCTCAACGCCGGGGTCTAGTGTAGAGCAGTTCTTC,CASSSTPGSSVEQFF
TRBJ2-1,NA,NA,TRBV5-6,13,TGTGCCAGCAGCTGGGGATCGGGAAATGAGCAGTTCTTC,CASSWGSGNEQFF
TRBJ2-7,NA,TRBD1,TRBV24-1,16,TGTGCCACCAGTGGTGTCCCGGGACAGGGGTCCTACGAGCAGTACTTC,CATSGVPGQGSYEQYF
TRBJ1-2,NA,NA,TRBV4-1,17,TGCGCCAGCAGCCCTAACGCAAACAGGGAGAACAACTATGGCTACACCTTC,CASSPNANRENNYGYTF
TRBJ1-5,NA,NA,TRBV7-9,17,TGTGCCAGCAGCCCACCTTCAGTACAGGGAAGCAATCAGCCCCAGCATTTT,CASSPPSVQGSNQPQHF
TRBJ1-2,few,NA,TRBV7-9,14,TGTGCCAGCAGCTTAACCGGGACAAGATATGGCTACACCTTC,CASSLTGTRYGYTF
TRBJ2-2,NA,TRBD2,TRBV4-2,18,TGTGCCAGCAGCCAAGATCGCCTAGCGGGGGCGAACACCGGGGAGCTGTTTTTT,CASSQDRLAGANTGELFF
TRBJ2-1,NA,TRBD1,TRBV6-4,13,TGTGCCAGCAGTGCGGGACAGGGGTCAGGGCAGTTCTTC,CASSAGQGSGQFF
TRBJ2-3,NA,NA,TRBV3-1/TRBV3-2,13,TGTGCCAGCCTCAGGACTACCACAAATACGCAGTATTTT,CASLRTTTNTQYF
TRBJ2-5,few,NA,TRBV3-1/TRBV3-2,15,TGTGCCAGCAGCACGAGTGCGGGGGCGGGAGAGACCCAGTACTTC,CASSTSAGAGETQYF
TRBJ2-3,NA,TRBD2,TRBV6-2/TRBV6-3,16,TGTGCCAGCAGTTACTCGAGCGGGGGGGCCACAGATACGCAGTATTTT,CASSYSSGGATDTQYF
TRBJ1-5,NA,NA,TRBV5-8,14,TGTGCCAGCAGCTTCCGGGGGAGCAATCAGCCCCAGCATTTT,CASSFRGSNQPQHF
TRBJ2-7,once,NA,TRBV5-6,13,TGTGCCAGCAGCTTGTACGCCTCGGACGAGCAGTACTTC,CASSLYASDEQYF
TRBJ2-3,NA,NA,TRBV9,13,TGTGCCAGCGGGGGGGCCGAGCCAGATACGCAGTATTTT,CASGGAEPDTQYF
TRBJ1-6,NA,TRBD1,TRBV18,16,TGTGCCAGCTCTCCCGGGACAGGGGTAAGCAATTCACCCCTCCACTTT,CASSPGTGVSNSPLHF
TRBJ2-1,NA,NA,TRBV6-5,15,TGTGCCAGCAGTTACGAGGCAGTATTCTACAATGAGCAGTTCTTC,CASSYEAVFYNEQFF
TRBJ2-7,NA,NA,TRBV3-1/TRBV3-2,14,TGTGCCAGCAGCCAATCCACTAGTATCTACGAGCAGTACTTC,CASSQSTSIYEQYF
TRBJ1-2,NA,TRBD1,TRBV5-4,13,TGTGCCAGCAGAATTACAGGGGGCTATGGCTACACCTTC,CASRITGGYGYTF
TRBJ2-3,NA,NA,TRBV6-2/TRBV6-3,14,TGTGCCAGCAGCCCGCTCGCGCGCACAGATACGCAGTATTTT,CASSPLARTDTQYF